The clone carrying this T cell receptor (beta chain) has at least ten counts. The data were obtained in a study of metastatic and nonmetastatic thyroid tumors. Looking at the study overall: Where malignant and benign thyroid patients were concerned, repertoires were compared across blood and tumor or nodule tissue.

With MiXCR, TCRdb called clones anew from the PCR reads. The repertoire holds some 20,000 clones, with approximately 9.9% as singletons. No treatment had been given to any patient before thyroid surgery. Germline V gives CDR1 MNHEY, CDR2 SMNVEV (reference sequence). There are 19 residues in the CDR3. V dropped 10 bases and J dropped 4; count of bases not matched to a gene: 26. This receptor was identified in a female donor with papillary thyroid cancer or a benign thyroid nodule (not recorded which). Some clones in this sample may be carry-over from other donors' samples. The chain couples TRBV27 to TRBJ2-5; 8 nucleotides agree with TRBD1. The specimen sequenced was blood. The CDR3 region is CANHPPALTGAKIGETQYF. The CDR3 DNA reads TGTGCCAACCACCCCCCGGCCTTGACAGGGGCCAAGATCGGAGAGACCCAGTACTTC.